This TCR beta chain was identified during a study of T cells in localized non-small cell lung cancer. Germline V gene sequence: CDR1 SEHNR, CDR2 FQNEAQ (reference sequence). The CDR3 is made up of 15 amino acids. Trimming cost V 5 bases and J 11 bases, with 21 bases left between them. Overall study findings and caveats: Highest T cell clonality was seen in uninvolved adjacent lung, surpassing that measured in tumor.

For this clone: The antigen is not known.

Libraries were prepared by immunoSEQ multiplex PCR; TCRdb keeps only in-frame clonotypes and omits some of them. The sample yields around 36,000 clones, 81% seen once. The TCR sequence derives from a male donor aged 60 or over with stage II lung adenocarcinoma. The J gene is TRBJ2-2, the V gene TRBV7-9; D unresolved. This specimen consisted of peripheral blood mononuclear cells, obtained before any cancer treatment. CDR3 residues: CASSPIVHSWNELFF. CDR3 coding DNA: TGTGCCAGCAGCCCTATCGTGCACAGTTGGAATGAGCTGTTTTTT.